This record concerns one T cell receptor beta chain sequence. This clonotype was picked up a small number of times. This receptor's antigen is unknown. No clone much larger than this one lies a single base away; base qualities are absent. This sample is drawn from a study of tumor and adjacent non-tumor tissue in lung cancer (dated by TCRdb to the late 2010s). The study in broad terms: Of the cohort, around 12 patients had adenocarcinoma, 2 had squamous cell carcinoma and 1 had small cell lung cancer. The study compared bulk TCRbeta repertoires between lung tumor tissue and matched distant non-tumor lung tissue from over 13 lung cancer patients. About 30 paired specimens, one tumor and one normal lung sample per patient, were profiled by TCRbeta CDR3 sequencing. A total of roughly 130 million productive TCRbeta reads were generated by sequencing, corresponding to an average of roughly 4.1 million reads per sample. The roughly 15 patients were aged roughly 30 to 80 years, included about ten men and 5 women, and had TNM stage I to III disease. Overall results and qualifications from the work: The cohort had only roughly 14 patients, and the authors noted that larger samples and more detailed clinical data are needed. The top 100 clones accounted for a significantly larger cumulative portion of the repertoire in normal lung than in tumor tissue. Significantly higher TCR diversity was found in younger patients, and higher tumor TCR diversity was associated with shorter overall and disease-free survival. Tumor tissue showed significantly greater TCR diversity (inverse Simpson) than normal lung tissue (approximately 430 vs 150, P = 0.0075, Mann-Whitney U test). Because peripheral blood was not sequenced, the blood TCRbeta repertoires of the lung cancer patients in the study went unexamined. Neither the sequencing platform nor unique molecular identifiers are named or mentioned anywhere in the methods.

Bulk unsorted tissue served as the source for RNA extraction, and RNA quality was assessed using a NanoDrop ND-1000 and an Agilent 2100. All donors had newly diagnosed lung cancer, had not received prior chemotherapy, and were admitted for thoracic surgery in China between August and November 2014. Patients with previous radiotherapy or chemotherapy, or with another concurrent cancer, were excluded from the study. Pieces of surgical tissue measuring roughly 1-2.3 cm3 were kept in RNAlater solution and stored at -80 degrees C until use. Library creation used multiplex PCR. This sample was sequenced with an Illumina HiSeq 2500. TCRbeta libraries were constructed through three rounds of nested PCR with primers (Table S4) according to protocols adapted from ARM-PCR. Before sequencing, PCR products of 200-500 bp were cut from the gel and purified using the QIAquick gel extraction kit. Turning to the authors' computational methods: Trimmomatic was used to clean the reads, FLASH merged the cleaned reads into complete CDR3 sequences, and MiTCR assigned the sequences to V(D)J germline segments. VDJtools was used to compute clonal diversity as the inverse Simpson's index. In-frame sequences without a premature stop codon were defined as productive reads. TCRdb cleaned the public reads at Q25 with fastp, built clones with MiXCR and kept in-frame beta chains. CDR3 protein duplicates are merged, each entry listing the most common genes and DNA. Clone size and V and J calls follow TCRdb, not the original study. The sample includes about 68,000 distinct CDR3 sequences, with 60% observed a single time. In total, the top ten clones hold just over 20% of the sample.

The CDR3 spans 14 residues, from the cysteine through the phenylalanine. The kept DNA is CDR3 alone, 42 bases in frame from the first base. The germline V gene yields SNHLY for CDR1 and FYNNEI for CDR2. V is cut by 8 bases and J by 4 bases, and the space between the germline ends is 17 bases. This clonotype was sampled from a middle-aged man with non-small cell lung cancer. Sequenced input: lung tumor tissue. The V gene is TRBV2 and the J gene is TRBJ1-2; there is no confident call for the D gene. The CDR3 is CASGEGFLTYGYTF. The DNA is as follows: TGTGCCAGCGGGGAGGGCTTTTTGACCTATGGCTACACCTTC.